Below are 32 T cell receptor beta chains sequenced from a single sample in a study of response to subunit inactivated influenza vaccine. From the RT-PCR reads, TCRdb called clonotypes with MiXCR, one entry per CDR3 protein. The sample has hundreds of thousands of distinct CDR3 sequences, more than 15% seen once. This sample comprised CD4+ T cells sorted from PBMCs, obtained roughly 24 months after vaccination. These receptors were obtained from a man aged 45 to 70 who received an inactivated influenza vaccine.

The chain uses TRBV7-2 and TRBJ1-5; 10 bases match TRBD1. The CDR3 runs 15 residues. CDR1 is SGHTA and CDR2 is FQGNSA in the germline V gene. The ends lost 0 bases at V and 9 bases at J; junction bases unmatched: 5. CDR3 protein: CASSLAGQGSRPQHF. CDR3 nucleotides: TGTGCCAGCAGCTTAGCGGGACAGGGGTCGAGGCCCCAGCATTTT.

The rearrangement joins TRBV6-1 to TRBJ2-3; D is unclear. The V end lost 1 base, the J end lost 5 bases, and 4 bases lay between the germline ends. The CDR3 runs 12 residues. Germline CDR1 MNHNS, CDR2 SASEGT. The chain's CDR3 is CASSEVGDTQYF. The CDR3 DNA follows: TGTGCCAGCAGTGAAGTGGGAGATACGCAGTATTTT.

This clonotype was observed a few times. V is TRBV6-5 and J is TRBJ1-4; D is possibly TRBD1 (6 bases). The germline CDR1 and CDR2 sequences are MNHEY and SVGAGI. CDR3 size: 15 residues. V was shortened by 4 bases and J by 4 bases, with 13 bases between the two germline ends. This CDR3 is CASSFATGVNEKLFF. Written as DNA, the CDR3 is TGTGCCAGCAGTTTTGCGACAGGTGTTAATGAAAAACTGTTTTTT.

This clonotype appeared a few times. V gene TRBV7-9 combines with J gene TRBJ1-2; the D gene is possibly TRBD1 (6 bases). The CDR3 is made up of 17 amino acids. Per germline, CDR1 SEHNR and CDR2 FQNEAQ (reference sequence). V gave up 4 bases and J gave up 4 bases, with 22 bases separating them. The CDR3 DNA reads as TGTGCCAGCAGCTCCCTAAAGGACAGCCCAAAATCCTATGGCTACACCTTC. Translated, it gives CASSSLKDSPKSYGYTF.

This chain joins TRBV29-1 and TRBJ2-3; 7 bases map to TRBD2. V trimming: 7 bases; J trimming: 2 bases; junction bases outside the gene matches: 3. The CDR3 runs 12 residues. Germline V gives CDR1 SQVTM, CDR2 ANQGSEA. This CDR3 reads CSAGGTTDTQYF. The CDR3 nucleotides read TGCAGCGCCGGGGGGACCACAGATACGCAGTATTTT.

This clonotype was observed many times. V is TRBV10-3 and J is TRBJ1-1; 7 bases align to TRBD1. The CDR3 runs 13 residues. Per germline, CDR1 ENHRY and CDR2 SYGVKD. After removal of 8 bases from V and 3 bases from J, the junction contained 6 bases not matched to a gene. The CDR3 DNA sequence: TGTGCCATCGCGACAGGGACCTACACTGAAGCTTTCTTT. Translated: CAIATGTYTEAFF.

This clonotype appeared a few times. This chain links TRBV29-1 with TRBJ2-3, with 9 bases identical to TRBD2. The V and J ends lost 3 bases and 2 bases, in that order; junction bases with no gene match: 9. The CDR3 extends over 16 amino acids. In germline, CDR1 is SQVTM, CDR2 ANQGSEA. The CDR3 region has the DNA TGCAGCGTTGACAGGGGCGGCGGGGGGGACACAGATACGCAGTATTTT. Amino acids: CSVDRGGGGDTDTQYF.

In DNA form, the CDR3 reads TGTGCCAGCAGGGTAGACAGGGAGACTAACTATGGCTACACCTTC. Amino acid sequence: CASRVDRETNYGYTF. V is TRBV4-2 and J is TRBJ1-2; TRBD1 matches at 7 bases. The CDR3 sequence is 15 residues long. CDR1 LGHNA and CDR2 YNFKEQ come from the germline V gene. V shed 6 bases, J shed 0 bases, and the junction held 7 bases outside the gene matches.

This chain links TRBV23-1 with TRBJ1-4; D may be TRBD1 (5 bases). TRBV23-1 is classed as an ORF, of uncertain function. The length of the CDR3 is 14 residues. Between the trimmed V and J ends, which lost 3 bases and 5 bases, there was a span of 10 bases. CDR3 residues: CASSQGGQNEKLFF. The CDR3 DNA follows: TGCGCCAGCAGTCAGGGCGGACAAAATGAAAAACTGTTTTTT.

This clonotype was detected only a few times. V is TRBV2 and J is TRBJ2-2; D perhaps matches TRBD1 (6 bases). Germline values: CDR1 SNHLY, CDR2 FYNNEI. The ends were cut back, 6 bases at V and 1 base at J, with 12 bases in the middle. CDR3 size: 15 residues. CDR3 residues: CASSPQGQNTGELFF. The CDR3 nucleotides read TGTGCCAGCAGCCCCCAGGGGCAGAACACCGGGGAGCTGTTTTTT.

This clonotype has ten or more counts. The J gene is TRBJ2-3, the V gene TRBV7-3, with D tentatively TRBD2 (5 bases). Germline CDR1 reads SGHTA; CDR2 reads FQGTGA. V was pared by 5 bases and J by 0 bases, with 15 bases between. The CDR3 loop spans 16 amino acids. CDR3 sequence (DNA): TGTGCCAGCAGCCTACTCGGTAGCGCTAGCACAGATACGCAGTATTTT. It translates to CASSLLGSASTDTQYF.

This clonotype was seen at least ten times. The chain carries TRBV7-8 and TRBJ2-7; the D gene is possibly TRBD2 (5 bases). V was pared by 3 bases and J by 6 bases, with 12 bases between. Germline V CDR1 and CDR2: SGHVS, FQNEAQ. This CDR3 contains 13 residues. For the CDR3, the DNA is TGTGCCAGCAGCTTTGGAGAGGGCCTCGAGCAGTACTTC. Its protein is CASSFGEGLEQYF.

Only a few counts were recorded for this clonotype. CDR3 in DNA: TGCAGCGATACTAGCGGGGGGATAGGTGAGCAGTTCTTC. This gives the protein CSDTSGGIGEQFF. The V gene is TRBV29-1, the J gene TRBJ2-1, with TRBD2 matching over 12 bases. Germline-derived CDR1 and CDR2 are SQVTM and ANQGSEA. There are 13 residues in the CDR3. V trimming: 7 bases; J trimming: 9 bases; junction bases outside the gene matches: 7.

CDR3 residues: CASSVGVGVPDTQYF. CDR3 nucleotide sequence: TGTGCCAGCAGCGTAGGGGTGGGAGTTCCAGATACGCAGTATTTT. V is TRBV9 and J is TRBJ2-3, with D perhaps matching TRBD2 (5 bases). Trimming cost V 0 bases and J 4 bases, with 12 bases left between them. Germline V gene sequence: CDR1 SGDLS, CDR2 YYNGEE. This CDR3 is built from 15 residues.

The chain joins TRBV6-2 or TRBV6-3 to TRBJ1-5; D remains ambiguous. V shed 2 bases and J shed 7 bases, with 9 bases lying between them. Germline CDR1 MNHEY, CDR2 SVGEGT. The CDR3 runs to 13 residues. CDR3 in amino acids: CASSYSDLQPQHF. CDR3 DNA sequence: TGTGCCAGCAGTTACAGCGACCTACAGCCCCAGCATTTT.

This clonotype has more than one count but fewer than ten. This chain joins TRBV11-2 and TRBJ2-1; D is perhaps TRBD2 (5 bases). Trimming removed 5 bases at V and 5 bases at J, with 19 bases between. The germline V gene encodes CDR1 SGHAT and CDR2 FQNNGV. CDR3 length equals 16 residues. The CDR3 region is CASSTRVMILDNEQFF. As DNA, the CDR3 is TGTGCCAGCAGCACCCGGGTCATGATACTAGACAATGAGCAGTTCTTC.

The rearrangement links TRBV20-1 to TRBJ2-5; possible D gene TRBD1, 5 bases. The CDR3 spans 13 residues. In germline, CDR1 is DFQATT, CDR2 SNEGSKA (reference sequence). V lost 1 base and J 2 bases, leaving 8 bases between the germline ends. The CDR3, as DNA: TGCAGTGCTAGAGTTCCAGGGCAAGAGACCCAGTACTTC. Translating gives CSARVPGQETQYF.

A few counts support this clonotype. The rearrangement uses TRBV20-1 and TRBJ1-6; D gene unclear. CDR1 is DFQATT, CDR2 SNEGSKA, per germline (reference sequence). CDR3 size: 12 residues. Trimming shortened V by 1 base and J by 6 bases, and 4 bases separated the two germline ends. The CDR3 region has the DNA TGCAGTGCTAGAGGGTTTAATTCACCCCTCCACTTT. Protein: CSARGFNSPLHF.

This chain uses TRBV5-1 with TRBJ2-2; possible D gene TRBD2, 5 bases. Germline V gene sequence: CDR1 SGHRS, CDR2 YFSETQ. Trimming stripped 1 base from V and 4 bases from J, with 14 bases between. CDR3 size: 16 residues. The CDR3 spells CASSLFLARGTGELFF. DNA for the CDR3: TGCGCCAGCAGCTTGTTCTTAGCTCGGGGCACCGGGGAGCTGTTTTTT.

This clonotype was seen only a few times. V and J are TRBV4-2 and TRBJ2-7; 9 nucleotides agree with TRBD2. With 2 bases clipped from V and 2 bases from J, the junction kept 10 bases outside the gene matches. Germline V lookup: CDR1 LGHNA, CDR2 YNFKEQ. CDR3 size: 17 residues. The CDR3 coding sequence is TGTGCCAGCAGCCAAACGGCGCCTAGCGGGGATACCTACGAGCAGTACTTC. The encoded protein is CASSQTAPSGDTYEQYF.

In its sample, this clonotype was seen a few times. The V and J genes are TRBV20-1 and TRBJ2-4; D is possibly TRBD1 or TRBD2 (5 bases each). The germline V and J ends were trimmed by 6 bases and 8 bases, with 14 bases remaining between them. CDR1 DFQATT and CDR2 SNEGSKA come from the germline V gene (reference sequence). CDR3 length: 12 amino acids. In DNA form, the CDR3 reads TGCAGTGCCCCGGAGGTCAGGGACATTCAGTACTTC. Translating gives CSAPEVRDIQYF.

This clonotype showed up just a few times. V and J are TRBV12-3 or TRBV12-4 and TRBJ2-3, with a weak D call TRBD1 (5 bases). The CDR3 runs to 14 residues. V was clipped by 4 bases and J by 4 bases, with 12 bases between them. The CDR3 protein is CASSSTGPSDTQYF. CDR3 nucleotide sequence: TGTGCCAGCAGTTCAACAGGACCCTCAGATACGCAGTATTTT.

This clonotype came up a few times. The J gene is TRBJ2-2, the V gene TRBV20-1, with D unclear. The CDR3 length is 12 residues. From germline, CDR1 is DFQATT and CDR2 SNEGSKA (reference sequence). The CDR3 reads CRVQAPTGELFF. DNA for the CDR3: TGCAGGGTGCAGGCCCCCACCGGGGAGCTGTTTTTT.

This clonotype occurred a few times. The chain joins TRBV5-6 to TRBJ2-7; 7 bases map to TRBD1. V gave up 4 bases and J gave up 3 bases; unmatched junction bases: 7. Germline CDR1 SGHDT, CDR2 YYEEEE. The CDR3 runs to 14 residues. The CDR3 DNA reads TGTGCCAGCAGCACGACAGGGCGCCACTACGAGCAGTACTTC. Translated, it gives CASSTTGRHYEQYF.

The rearrangement links TRBV4-3 to TRBJ1-2; 7 bases fit TRBD1. The V gene end was trimmed by 2 bases and the J gene end by 4 bases; junction bases not matched to a gene: 7. CDR1 and CDR2 (germline): LGHNA, YSLEER. CDR3 length equals 15 residues. DNA for the CDR3: TGCGCCAGCAGCCAACAAGCGGACAGGAGCTATGGCTACACCTTC. Its translation: CASSQQADRSYGYTF.

In this sample, this clonotype turned up a few times. J is TRBJ2-1 and V is TRBV5-1; 8 positions match TRBD2. J was trimmed by 4 bases and V by 0 bases; bases with no gene match: 6. This CDR3 is built from 16 residues. Germline V gives CDR1 SGHRS, CDR2 YFSETQ. The CDR3 loop is CASSLAVSSGYNEQFF. In DNA form, the CDR3 reads TGCGCCAGCAGCTTGGCTGTGTCTAGCGGGTACAATGAGCAGTTCTTC.

The chain combines TRBV20-1 with TRBJ2-1, with 8 bases aligning to TRBD2. Trimming took 8 bases from V and 9 from J; bases not matched to a gene: 15. The germline gives CDR1 DFQATT, CDR2 SNEGSKA (reference sequence). The CDR3 covers 14 residues. The CDR3 DNA is TGCAGTCCCTCCGGGGGAGCGGGAGTAGGTGAGCAGTTCTTC. It encodes CSPSGGAGVGEQFF.

This chain joins TRBV12-3 or TRBV12-4 and TRBJ1-2, with 9 bases lining up with TRBD1. The CDR3 contains 14 residues. Trimming took 3 bases from V and 11 from J; bases not matched to a gene: 10. CDR3 loop: CASSLGGQGEDYTF. CDR3 bases: TGTGCCAGCAGTTTGGGGGGACAGGGAGAGGATTACACCTTC.

This chain connects TRBV6-5 to TRBJ2-3, with a possible D match to TRBD1 (6 bases). Trimming removed 4 bases at V and 4 bases at J, with 18 bases between. Germline values: CDR1 MNHEY, CDR2 SVGAGI. The CDR3 spans 16 residues. This CDR3 reads CASSSRRTDIPDTQYF. The CDR3 coding sequence is TGTGCCAGCAGTTCCCGCCGGACAGATATACCAGATACGCAGTATTTT.

The J gene is TRBJ2-7, the V gene TRBV2; maybe TRBD1 (5 bases). V was cut by 2 bases and J by 5 bases, with 10 bases left in between. Germline CDR1 is SNHLY and CDR2 is FYNNEI. This CDR3 is 13 amino acids long. CDR3 sequence (DNA): TGTGCCAGCAGTGAATGGCAGGGCCACGAGCAGTACTTC. This gives the protein CASSEWQGHEQYF.

This sequence joins TRBV9 and TRBJ1-6; D is undetermined. Between the trimmed V and J ends, which lost 0 bases and 5 bases, there was a span of 12 bases. The germline V gene has CDR1 SGDLS and CDR2 YYNGEE. The CDR3 runs 16 residues. The CDR3 DNA sequence: TGTGCCAGCAGCGTAGGGGCAAGTAGTAATAATTCACCCCTCCACTTT. Protein sequence: CASSVGASSNNSPLHF.

CDR3 in amino acids: CASRSTVSTDTQYF. The CDR3 nucleotides are TGTGCCAGCAGATCGACCGTAAGCACAGATACGCAGTATTTT. The V gene is TRBV6-1, the J gene TRBJ2-3; no firm D call. Germline values: CDR1 MNHNS, CDR2 SASEGT. This CDR3 is 14 amino acids long. V dropped 6 bases and J dropped 0 bases, with 10 bases sitting between them.